The entry below describes one TCR beta chain. Antigen unknown. V shed 5 bases, J shed 2 bases, and the junction held 2 bases outside the gene matches. The CDR3 loop spans 13 amino acids. The V gene's germline CDR1 is SGHVS and CDR2 FQNEAQ. This entry comes from a study of T cell responses to AZD1222 COVID-19 vaccine. Study background: Second-dose intervals near 4 or 12 weeks were combined.

Generated by immunoSEQ multiplex PCR, the TCRdb table keeps only in-frame clones and is missing some. Here the sample spans about 150,000 clones, 90% being singletons. Study observations and caveats: Regions left unmutated in variants are reportedly the target of nearly half of spike-specific TCRs.

The rearrangement links TRBV7-8 to TRBJ2-7; TRBD1 aligns across 8 bases. Sequencing was performed on peripheral blood, taken on day 0 of AZD1222 vaccination. This receptor was identified in an adult in good health. CDR3 bases: TGTGCCAGCAGCGTGGGACAGGCCTACGAGCAGTACTTC. It codes for CASSVGQAYEQYF. Using reference TRBV7-8 and TRBJ2-7 for the parts outside the CDR3, the full variable domain is GAGVSQSPRYKVAKRGQDVALRCDPISGHVSLFWYQQALGQGPEFLTYFQNEAQLDKSGLPSDRFFAERPEGSVSTLKIQRTQQEDSAVYLCASSVGQAYEQYFGPGTRLTVT.